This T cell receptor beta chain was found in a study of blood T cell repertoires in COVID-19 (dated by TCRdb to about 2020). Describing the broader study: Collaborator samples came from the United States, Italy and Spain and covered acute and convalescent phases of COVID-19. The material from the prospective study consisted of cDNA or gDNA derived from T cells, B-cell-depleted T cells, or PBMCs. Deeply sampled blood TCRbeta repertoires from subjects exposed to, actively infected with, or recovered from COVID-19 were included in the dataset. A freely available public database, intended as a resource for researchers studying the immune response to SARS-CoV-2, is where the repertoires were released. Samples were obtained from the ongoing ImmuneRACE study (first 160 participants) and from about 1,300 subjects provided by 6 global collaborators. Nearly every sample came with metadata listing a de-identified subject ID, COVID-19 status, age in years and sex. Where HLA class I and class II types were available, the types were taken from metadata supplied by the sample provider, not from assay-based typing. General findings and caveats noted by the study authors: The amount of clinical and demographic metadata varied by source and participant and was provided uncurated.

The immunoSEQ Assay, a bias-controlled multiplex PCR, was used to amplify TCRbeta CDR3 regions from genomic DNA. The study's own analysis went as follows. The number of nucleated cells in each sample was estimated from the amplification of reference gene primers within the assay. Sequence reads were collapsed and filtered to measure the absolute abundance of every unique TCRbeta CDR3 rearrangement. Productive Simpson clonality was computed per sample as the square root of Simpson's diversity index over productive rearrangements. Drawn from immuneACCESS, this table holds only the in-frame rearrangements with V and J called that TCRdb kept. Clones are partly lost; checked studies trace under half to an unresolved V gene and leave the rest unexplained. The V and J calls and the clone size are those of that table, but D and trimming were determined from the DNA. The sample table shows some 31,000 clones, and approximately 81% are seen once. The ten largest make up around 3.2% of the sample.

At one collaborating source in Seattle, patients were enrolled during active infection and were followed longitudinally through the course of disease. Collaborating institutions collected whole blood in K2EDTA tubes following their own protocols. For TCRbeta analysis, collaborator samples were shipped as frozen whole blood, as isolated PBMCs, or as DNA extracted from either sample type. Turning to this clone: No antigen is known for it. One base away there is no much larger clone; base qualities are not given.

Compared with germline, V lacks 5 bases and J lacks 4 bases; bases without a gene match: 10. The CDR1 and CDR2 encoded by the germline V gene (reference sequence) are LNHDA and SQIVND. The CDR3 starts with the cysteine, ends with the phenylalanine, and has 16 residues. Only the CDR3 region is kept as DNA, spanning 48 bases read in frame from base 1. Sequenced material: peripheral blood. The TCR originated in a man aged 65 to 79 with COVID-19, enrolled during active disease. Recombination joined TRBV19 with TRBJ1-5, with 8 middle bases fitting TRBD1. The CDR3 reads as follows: CASSSHGQGINQPQHF. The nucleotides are TGTGCCAGTAGTTCCCACGGACAGGGCATAAATCAGCCCCAGCATTTT. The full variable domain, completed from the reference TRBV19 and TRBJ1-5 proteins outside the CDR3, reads DGGITQSPKYLFRKEGQNVTLSCEQNLNHDAMYWYRQDPGQGLRLIYYSQIVNDFQKGDIAEGYSVSREKKESFPLTVTSAQKNPTAFYLCASSSHGQGINQPQHFGDGTRLSIL.